This T cell receptor beta chain was recovered during a study of blood T cell repertoires in COVID-19. Clones were read by immunoSEQ multiplex PCR, and TCRdb kept only the in-frame ones, dropping some. The sample gives tens of thousands of clones, less than 90% of which show up once; around 1.6% is in the top ten. In germline, CDR1 is MDHEN, CDR2 SYDVKM. This CDR3 has 16 amino acids. Trimming took off 6 bases at V and 0 bases at J, with 17 bases between the two ends. The specimen sequenced was peripheral blood. The chain is built from TRBV28 and TRBJ1-1; D is uncertain. The sequence came from a man aged 45-60 years with acute or convalescent COVID-19. The CDR3 DNA follows: TGTGCCAGCAGCGGGAAACCGGGCCGGTTGAACACTGAAGCTTTCTTT. Encoded protein: CASSGKPGRLNTEAFF.